This T cell receptor (beta chain) was retrieved from a study of blood T cell repertoires in COVID-19. The method was immunoSEQ multiplex PCR; TCRdb's version includes in-frame clones alone and lacks a portion of them. The top ten clones hold approximately 2.1% of a sample with fewer than 450,000 clones, nearly 90% of them seen once. J lost 10 bases, V lost 6 bases, and 10 bases had no gene match. Germline-derived CDR1 and CDR2 are MNHEY and SVGAGI. This CDR3 contains 13 residues. The chain employs TRBV6-5 and TRBJ1-1; TRBD1 aligns across 8 bases. Sequenced material: PBMCs or T cells enriched from blood (not recorded which). The TCR originated in a middle-aged woman with acute COVID-19. The CDR3 protein is CASRQGAQIPAFF. The CDR3 nucleotides read TGTGCCAGCAGGCAGGGGGCGCAGATTCCAGCTTTCTTT.